Sequencing of this T cell receptor (beta chain) was carried out in a study of cytomegalovirus exposure and HLA in healthy donors. The PCR was carried out with 60 Vbeta primers and 13 Jbeta primers. TCRdb's table, derived via immunoSEQ multiplex PCR, lists solely in-frame clones and lacks some. The profile shows 100,000 to 150,000 clones, 74% of them singletons. Points on this clone: What it recognizes is unknown.

CDR1 is LGHNA, CDR2 YNFKEQ, per germline. The CDR3 length is 14 residues. V lost 4 bases and J 2 bases, leaving 12 bases between the germline ends. Study-wide results and caveats: V segments that were indistinguishable, TRBV6-2 and TRBV6-3 among them, were omitted from analysis. An assumption of roughly uniform sequencing depth across donors underlay the presence/absence analyses. Accurate prediction of most subjects' HLA-A and HLA-B alleles from TCR beta sequences was reported.

The clonotype was recovered from a woman aged 45-65 years in good health and CMV-seropositive. Sequenced input: PBMCs. V usage is TRBV4-2 and J usage is TRBJ2-7; a weak D match, TRBD2 (6 bases). This CDR3 reads CASSLGTPTYEQYF. The CDR3 DNA is TGTGCCAGCAGCCTCGGGACTCCTACCTACGAGCAGTACTTC.